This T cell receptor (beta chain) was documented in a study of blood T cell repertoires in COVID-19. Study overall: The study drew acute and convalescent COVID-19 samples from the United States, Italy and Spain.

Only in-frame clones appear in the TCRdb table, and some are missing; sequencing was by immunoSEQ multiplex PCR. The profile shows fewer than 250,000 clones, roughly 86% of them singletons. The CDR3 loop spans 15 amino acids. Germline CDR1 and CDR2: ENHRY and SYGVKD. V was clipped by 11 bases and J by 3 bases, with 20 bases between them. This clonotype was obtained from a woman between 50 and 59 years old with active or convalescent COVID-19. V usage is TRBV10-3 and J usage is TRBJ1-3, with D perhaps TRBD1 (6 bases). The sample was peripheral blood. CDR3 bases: TGTGCCCTGGGACAAGGGTCCGACAGTGGAAACACCATATATTTT. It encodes CALGQGSDSGNTIYF.